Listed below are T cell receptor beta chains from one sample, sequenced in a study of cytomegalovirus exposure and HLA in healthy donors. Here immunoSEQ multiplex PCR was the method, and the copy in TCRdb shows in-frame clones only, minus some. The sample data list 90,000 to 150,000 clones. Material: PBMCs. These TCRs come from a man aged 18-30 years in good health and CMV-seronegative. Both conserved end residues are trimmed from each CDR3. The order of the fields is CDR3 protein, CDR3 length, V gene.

CDR3aa: ASSRDRTYNEQF
len: 12
v_gene: TRBV6-5

CDR3aa: ASSPVTGTYEQY
len: 12
v_gene: TRBV18

CDR3aa: ASSIDLTGGMETQY
len: 14
v_gene: TRBV19

CDR3aa: ASTPYRGDTGELF
len: 13
v_gene: TRBV9

CDR3aa: ASSEQGLNTEAF
len: 12
v_gene: TRBV6-1

CDR3aa: ASSPDRLSEAF
len: 11
v_gene: TRBV5-6

CDR3aa: ASRPTTIKQF
len: 10
v_gene: TRBV7-9

CDR3aa: ASSVDIRSGGDTQY
len: 14
v_gene: TRBV9

CDR3aa: ASSWERGNEQF
len: 11
v_gene: TRBV6-5

CDR3aa: ASSPLATGATEAF
len: 13
v_gene: TRBV2

CDR3aa: ASSLATQY
len: 8
v_gene: TRBV5-8

CDR3aa: ASSYVGEETQY
len: 11
v_gene: TRBV6-5

CDR3aa: SVSLAGGFTDTQY
len: 13
v_gene: TRBV29-1

CDR3aa: ASSLGLGQVYEQY
len: 13
v_gene: TRBV5-6

CDR3aa: ASSFQGRGGTYEQY
len: 14
v_gene: TRBV7-9

CDR3aa: ASSWIGGGQPYEQY
len: 14
v_gene: TRBV6-5

CDR3aa: ASSPNYKEDTQY
len: 12
v_gene: TRBV18

CDR3aa: ASGGREGGTDTQY
len: 13
v_gene: TRBV6-6

CDR3aa: ASSYVWTPNTGELF
len: 14
v_gene: TRBV6-5

CDR3aa: ASSLEGVGVTVTGELF
len: 16
v_gene: TRBV11-2

CDR3aa: ASSLVQGTEAF
len: 11
v_gene: TRBV27

CDR3aa: ASSPGGHEETQY
len: 12
v_gene: TRBV6-1

CDR3aa: ASRGTSLYNEQF
len: 12
v_gene: TRBV27

CDR3aa: ASSQGQGFYEQY
len: 12
v_gene: TRBV13

CDR3aa: ASGGSAWGYT
len: 10
v_gene: TRBV27

CDR3aa: ASSVETGACATEAF
len: 14
v_gene: TRBV9

CDR3aa: ASSSPRLAGGHEYNEQF
len: 17
v_gene: TRBV13

CDR3aa: ASSLTGNTGEPF
len: 12
v_gene: TRBV7-7

CDR3aa: ASSPGLPNTEAF
len: 12
v_gene: TRBV5-1

CDR3aa: ASSLSSTGHYEQY
len: 13
v_gene: TRBV7-6

CDR3aa: ATGRGLAGVPEQY
len: 13
v_gene: TRBV2

CDR3aa: ASMRTAMNTEAF
len: 12
v_gene: TRBV7-2

CDR3aa: ASSSVGDTEAF
len: 11
v_gene: TRBV7-9

CDR3aa: ASSVKLNSPLH
len: 11
v_gene: TRBV9

CDR3aa: ASSLAGDTGELF
len: 12
v_gene: TRBV6-1

CDR3aa: ASSHVAGVVYTQY
len: 13
v_gene: TRBV6-5

CDR3aa: ASSFSQGYEQY
len: 11
v_gene: TRBV13

CDR3aa: ASSPGQGYLDEQF
len: 13
v_gene: TRBV18

CDR3aa: ASSLEGQGEGYT
len: 12
v_gene: TRBV5-1

CDR3aa: ASSGGFSYEQY
len: 11
v_gene: TRBV2

CDR3aa: ASSPTVQETQY
len: 11
v_gene: TRBV18

CDR3aa: ASSEAGWGQGVTIY
len: 14
v_gene: TRBV6-1

CDR3aa: ASSYRTLGPYEQY
len: 13
v_gene: TRBV2

CDR3aa: ASSLGGGGRSGNTIY
len: 15
v_gene: TRBV7-9